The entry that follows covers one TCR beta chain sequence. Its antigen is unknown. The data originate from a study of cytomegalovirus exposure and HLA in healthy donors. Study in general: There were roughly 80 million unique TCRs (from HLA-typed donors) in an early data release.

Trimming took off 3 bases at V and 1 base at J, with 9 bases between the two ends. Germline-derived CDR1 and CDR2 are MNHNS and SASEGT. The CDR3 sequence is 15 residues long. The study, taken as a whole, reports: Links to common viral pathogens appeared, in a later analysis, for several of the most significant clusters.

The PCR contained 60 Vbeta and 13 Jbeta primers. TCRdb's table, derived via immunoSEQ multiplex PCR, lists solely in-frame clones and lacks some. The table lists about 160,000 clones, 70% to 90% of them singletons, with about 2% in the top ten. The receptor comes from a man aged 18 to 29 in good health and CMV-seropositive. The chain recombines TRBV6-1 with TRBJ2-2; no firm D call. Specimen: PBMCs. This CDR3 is CASSDYWQNTGELFF. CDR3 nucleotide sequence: TGTGCCAGCAGTGATTATTGGCAGAACACCGGGGAGCTGTTTTTT.